Listed below are T cell receptor beta chains from one sample, sequenced in a study of T cell responses to AZD1222 COVID-19 vaccine. Repertoires were generated with immunoSEQ multiplex PCR, while TCRdb's copy carries only in-frame clones and drops some. This repertoire shows over 100,000 clones, about 87% found once; its top ten account for less than 9.5%. The source material was peripheral blood, sampled on day 0 of AZD1222 vaccination. The receptors originated from an adult in good health. Each CDR3 is given with its conserved first and last residue. D genes are given only for firm matches. The size entry is marked missing in some rows and otherwise reads once, few, many or a size class.

d_gene	v_gene	j_gene	abundance	CDR3aa	CDR3nt
TRBD2	TRBV6-6	TRBJ2-2	NA	CASSLKPLAGGTTKNTGELFF	TGTGCCAGCAGTCTCAAACCACTAGCGGGGGGAACAACGAAGAACACCGGGGAGCTGTTTTTT
NA	TRBV14	TRBJ1-2	NA	CASSQEGKGTYGYTF	TGTGCCAGCAGCCAAGAAGGGAAGGGGACCTATGGCTACACCTTC
NA	TRBV5-6	TRBJ1-6	NA	CASRYRALYSPLHF	TGTGCCAGCAGGTACAGGGCTTTATATTCACCCCTCCACTTT
NA	TRBV28	TRBJ1-3	NA	CASRILDSSGNTIYF	TGTGCCAGCAGGATACTCGACAGCTCTGGAAACACCATATATTTT
NA	TRBV5-6	TRBJ2-2	NA	CASSFPEGWTGELFF	TGTGCCAGCAGCTTCCCGGAGGGATGGACCGGGGAGCTGTTTTTT
NA	TRBV28	TRBJ1-2	NA	CASSLDRVVYGYTF	TGTGCCAGCAGTCTTGACAGAGTGGTCTATGGCTACACCTTC
TRBD2	TRBV28	TRBJ2-5	NA	CASSLVSSGGKSRETQYF	TGTGCCAGCAGTTTGGTTTCTAGCGGGGGGAAGTCTAGGGAGACCCAGTACTTC
NA	TRBV24-1	TRBJ1-1	NA	CATRAQGNTEAFF	TGTGCCACCAGAGCCCAGGGGAACACTGAAGCTTTCTTT
TRBD2	TRBV7-2	TRBJ2-3	NA	CASRRSAAGGNTQYF	TGTGCCAGCCGACGCTCTGCGGCGGGGGGGAATACGCAGTATTTT
NA	TRBV9	TRBJ2-1	NA	CASSVQGSPYNEQFF	TGTGCCAGCAGCGTTCAAGGGAGCCCCTACAATGAGCAGTTCTTC
NA	TRBV13	TRBJ2-3	NA	CASSLSSGTRDTQYF	TGTGCCAGCAGCTTGAGTTCAGGCACGAGAGATACGCAGTATTTT
NA	TRBV18	TRBJ2-3	NA	CASSPRRSSTDTQYF	TGTGCCAGCTCACCACGCCGGTCTAGCACAGATACGCAGTATTTT
NA	TRBV28	TRBJ1-1	NA	CASSVSNTEAFF	TGTGCCAGCAGTGTATCGAACACTGAAGCTTTCTTT
TRBD2	TRBV7-2	TRBJ2-5	NA	CASSLAGLANIETQYF	TGTGCCAGCAGCTTAGCAGGACTAGCGAATATAGAGACCCAGTACTTC
NA	TRBV19	TRBJ2-7	NA	CASSIKRGSYEQYF	TGTGCCAGTAGTATAAAGAGAGGGTCCTACGAGCAGTACTTC
NA	TRBV28	TRBJ1-5	NA	CASSLIRGGGNQPQHF	TGTGCCAGCAGTTTAATTCGGGGAGGAGGCAATCAGCCCCAGCATTTT
TRBD2	TRBV25-1	TRBJ2-7	NA	CASTSGEEYEQYF	TGTGCCAGCACTAGCGGAGAGGAATACGAACAGTACTTC
TRBD1	TRBV18	TRBJ1-2	NA	CASSRDRPGYTF	TGTGCCAGCTCACGGGACAGGCCCGGCTACACCTTC
NA	TRBV27	TRBJ1-3	NA	CASSPRIARISSGNTIYF	TGTGCCAGCAGTCCACGGATTGCCCGTATCTCCTCTGGAAACACCATATATTTT
NA	TRBV18	TRBJ2-5	NA	CASSPSGGKETQYF	TGTGCCAGCTCACCATCCGGGGGCAAAGAGACCCAGTACTTC
NA	TRBV18	TRBJ1-2	once	CASSPPTGYGYTF	TGTGCCAGCTCACCCCCCACCGGCTATGGCTACACCTTC
NA	TRBV6-4	TRBJ1-6	NA	CASSDRWGRNSPLHF	TGTGCCAGCAGTGACCGGTGGGGAAGGAATTCACCCCTCCACTTT
NA	TRBV4-3	TRBJ2-3	NA	CASSQERSAQLTDTQYF	TGCGCCAGCAGCCAAGAAAGGTCGGCGCAACTCACAGATACGCAGTATTTT
TRBD2	TRBV7-2	TRBJ2-1	NA	CASSPNPGLVTNEQFF	TGTGCCAGCAGCCCTAATCCGGGACTAGTTACCAATGAGCAGTTCTTC
NA	TRBV28	TRBJ1-5	NA	CASMVRDNQPQHF	TGTGCCAGCATGGTTCGGGACAATCAGCCCCAGCATTTT
NA	TRBV5-6	TRBJ2-7	NA	CASSSGTRIIDYYEQYF	TGTGCCAGCAGCTCCGGGACACGGATTATTGACTACTACGAGCAGTACTTC
NA	TRBV28	TRBJ2-1	NA	CASSFPLRGSYNEQFF	TGTGCCAGCAGTTTCCCCCTGAGGGGCTCCTACAATGAGCAGTTCTTC
NA	TRBV6-4	TRBJ1-5	NA	CASSPLRQPQHF	TGTGCCAGCAGTCCCCTGCGTCAGCCCCAGCATTTT
NA	TRBV18	TRBJ1-3	NA	CASSPGEGSGNTIYF	TGTGCCAGCTCACCAGGGGAAGGCTCTGGAAACACCATATATTTT
TRBD1	TRBV3-1/TRBV3-2	TRBJ1-3	NA	CASSLKRPGQGSGNTIYF	TGTGCCAGCAGCCTCAAAAGACCGGGACAGGGCTCTGGAAACACCATATATTTT
TRBD1	TRBV24-1	TRBJ1-2	NA	CATSDPGQGDGYTF	TGTGCCACCAGTGACCCGGGACAGGGGGATGGCTACACCTTC
NA	TRBV28	TRBJ2-2	NA	CASSPRPAGELFF	TGTGCCAGCAGTCCCCGGCCAGCCGGGGAGCTGTTTTTT
TRBD2	TRBV6-5	TRBJ2-3	NA	CASSYSASGVGNTQYF	TGTGCCAGCAGTTACTCTGCTAGCGGGGTTGGAAATACGCAGTATTTT
NA	TRBV7-2	TRBJ1-5	NA	CASSLGQNSNQPQHF	TGTGCCAGCAGCTTAGGACAGAATAGCAATCAGCCCCAGCATTTT
NA	TRBV5-1	TRBJ2-1	NA	CASSLGRVSERQFF	TGCGCCAGCAGCTTGGGCAGGGTCTCGGAGAGACAGTTCTTC